Only a few counts were recorded for the clone carrying this TCR beta chain. This CDR3 has 15 amino acids. Per germline, CDR1 MNHNS and CDR2 SASEGT. The germline V and J ends were trimmed by 0 bases and 4 bases, with 12 bases remaining between them. Profiling relied on immunoSEQ multiplex PCR, and the TCRdb table lists in-frame clones only, not all of them. The sample records around 30,000 clones, roughly 87% being singletons. This record comes from a study of blood T cell repertoires in COVID-19. Source material: peripheral blood. The sequence came from a man in his forties or fifties with active or convalescent COVID-19. The chain carries TRBV6-1 and TRBJ1-2; D gene ambiguous. CDR3 residues: CASSEARAPLYGYTF. Here the CDR3 DNA reads TGTGCCAGCAGTGAAGCGCGGGCCCCGCTCTATGGCTACACCTTC.